These T cell receptor beta chains were read from a single sample in a study of OX40 agonist ivuxolimab in advanced cancers. Using immunoSEQ multiplex PCR, the repertoire was profiled, and TCRdb retains in-frame clones only, with some absent. The sample shows roughly 43,000 clones, over 75% of them seen only once. Sequences were derived from CD4+ or CD8+ T cells sorted from blood, sampled in a trial of the OX40 agonist ivuxolimab. The receptors derive from an adult with an advanced solid tumor such as melanoma, head and neck, liver or kidney cancer. Each CDR3 is given with its conserved first and last residue. The D gene is left open where the match is weak. Clone size, where shown, is once, few, many, or a class for clones that have expanded.

DNA | CDR3 | J | D | size | V
TGTGCCAGCTCAGCAGGGTCTGACTATGGCTACACCTTC | CASSAGSDYGYTF | TRBJ1-2 | NA | few | TRBV18
TGTGCCAGCGACCAAAACGGGATGAACACTGAAGCTTTCTTT | CASDQNGMNTEAFF | TRBJ1-1 | NA | NA | TRBV28
TGCGCCAGCAGCCAAGATCCCGAGGACCAAGAGACCCAGTACTTC | CASSQDPEDQETQYF | TRBJ2-5 | NA | few | TRBV4-1
TGTGCCAGCAGCCCCTGGGCAGGGAACACTGAAGCTTTCTTT | CASSPWAGNTEAFF | TRBJ1-1 | NA | NA | TRBV6-1
TGTGCCATCAGTGAACAAGCCCTTGGGACGCAGTATTTT | CAISEQALGTQYF | TRBJ2-3 | NA | NA | TRBV10-3
TGTGCCAGCAGTGAACTTGAGAACACTGAAGCTTTCTTT | CASSELENTEAFF | TRBJ1-1 | NA | few | TRBV2
TGTGCCAGCAGCCGCAGGGGGTTGGAGACCCAGTACTTC | CASSRRGLETQYF | TRBJ2-5 | TRBD1 | NA | TRBV7-2
TGTGCCAGCACCCGGACAGGAGAGGGCTACACCTTC | CASTRTGEGYTF | TRBJ1-2 | TRBD1 | NA | TRBV11-2
TGCGCCAGCAGCCAAAGCGCAGGGGGAATGGGCTACGAGCAGTACTTC | CASSQSAGGMGYEQYF | TRBJ2-7 | TRBD1 | NA | TRBV4-3
TGTGCCAGCAGCTTAGTTTATGACAGATATCAGCCCCAGCATTTT | CASSLVYDRYQPQHF | TRBJ1-5 | NA | NA | TRBV7-2